The 10 T cell receptor beta chains presented below share a single source sample, sequenced in a study of persistence of HIV-infected CD4 T cells. Sequencing used immunoSEQ version 4 in survey mode. The repertoire was sequenced with immunoSEQ multiplex PCR; TCRdb's copy has only in-frame clones and lacks some. The sample yields around 28,000 clones, about four fifths seen once. The antigens these receptors bind are not known. Lysates of CMV-infected fibroblasts at around 10 ug/mL stimulated these cells. Sorted nonresponding memory CD4+ T cells were CD40L-negative, CD69-negative, CD45RO-high. The starting material was CD4+ T cells sorted from PBMCs after roughly 19-hour stimulation, obtained from a patient who received antiretroviral therapy. These receptors came from an adult man with HIV who was CMV-seropositive.

The chain carries TRBV19 and TRBJ1-1, with D unclear. The germline CDR1 and CDR2 sequences are LNHDA and SQIVND (reference sequence). The V gene lost 4 bases and the J gene lost 4 bases, with 19 bases spanning the gap. The CDR3 is made up of 16 amino acids. DNA of the CDR3: TGTGCCAGTAGTACCGACCCTCTCCGGGTAGCCACTGAAGCTTTCTTT. This codes for CASSTDPLRVATEAFF.

This clone was detected only a few times. This rearrangement joins TRBV19 to TRBJ1-4; 7 bases map to TRBD1. The germline gives CDR1 LNHDA, CDR2 SQIVND (reference sequence). The CDR3 contains 14 residues. The J segment lost 8 bases and the V segment lost 4 bases, leaving 7 bases of the junction unmatched. CDR3 amino acids: CASSRKQGSEKLFF. The DNA for the CDR3 is TGTGCCAGTAGTAGAAAACAGGGGAGCGAAAAACTGTTTTTT.

The chain carries TRBV5-6 and TRBJ1-5; 8 positions agree with TRBD1. The CDR3 length is 15 residues. In germline, CDR1 is SGHDT, CDR2 YYEEEE. V trimming: 3 bases; J trimming: 3 bases; junction bases outside the gene matches: 5. For the CDR3, the DNA is TGTGCCAGCAGCTCGACAGGGGACGACAATCAGCCCCAGCATTTT. Its protein product is CASSSTGDDNQPQHF.

The chain joins TRBV7-3 to TRBJ2-2; 13 bases are a match to TRBD2. With V trimmed by 2 bases and J by 2 bases, 5 bases remained unmatched. The CDR3 runs to 18 residues. In germline, CDR1 is SGHTA, CDR2 FQGTGA. The DNA for the CDR3 is TGTGCCAGCAGCTTACGGGGACTAGCGGGGACTAACACCGGGGAGCTGTTTTTT. This codes for CASSLRGLAGTNTGELFF.

The V gene is TRBV10-2, the J gene TRBJ2-7; the match to TRBD2 covers 12 bases. This CDR3 comprises 15 residues. The V segment lost 6 bases and the J segment 0 bases; nucleotides outside the gene matches: 3. Germline CDR1 is WSHSY and CDR2 is SAAADI. The CDR3 DNA reads as TGCGCCAGCAGGCGACTAGCGGGGGACTCCTACGAGCAGTACTTC. Amino acids: CASRRLAGDSYEQYF.

This clone was seen only once. The chain carries TRBV7-9 and TRBJ1-2; 9 positions agree with TRBD1. The CDR3 contains 15 residues. Trimming took 5 bases from V and 8 from J; bases not matched to a gene: 12. Germline V gives CDR1 SEHNR, CDR2 FQNEAQ (reference sequence). The CDR3 bases are TGTGCCAGCAGCGCACATTCCGGGACAGGGACCGGCTACACCTTC. It codes for CASSAHSGTGTGYTF.

The chain is built from TRBV19 and TRBJ2-7, with D perhaps assigned TRBD1 or TRBD2 (5 bases each). CDR1 is LNHDA, CDR2 SQIVND, per germline (reference sequence). The CDR3 extends over 13 amino acids. The V gene lost 3 bases and the J gene lost 2 bases, with 8 bases spanning the gap. The CDR3 is CASSIQGPYEQYF. Here the CDR3 DNA reads TGTGCCAGTAGTATTCAGGGACCCTACGAGCAGTACTTC.

The gene calls are TRBV3-1 (or the pseudogene TRBV3-2) and TRBJ2-7, with 9 bases aligning to TRBD2. Trimming cost V 5 bases and J 3 bases; bases outside gene matches: 8. This CDR3 has 15 residues. CDR1 and CDR2 from the germline V gene are LGHDT and YNNKEL (reference sequence). The CDR3 loop reads CASSSLGLAIYEQYF. DNA for the CDR3: TGTGCCAGCAGCTCCCTAGGACTAGCGATCTACGAGCAGTACTTC.

This chain uses TRBV7-9 with TRBJ1-2, with D possibly matching TRBD1 (6 bases). Germline V gene lookup returns CDR1 SEHNR and CDR2 FQNEAQ (reference sequence). The CDR3 extends over 14 amino acids. V dropped 1 base and J dropped 8 bases, with 14 bases sitting between them. The CDR3: CASSLEQGLGGYTF. The CDR3 DNA reads TGTGCCAGCAGCTTAGAACAGGGACTGGGCGGCTACACCTTC.

A single count supports this clone. J is TRBJ2-7 and V is TRBV6-5, with TRBD1 matching over 8 bases. Trimming removed 6 bases from V and 6 bases from J; junction bases left unmatched: 10. The CDR3 runs 14 residues. The germline V gene has CDR1 MNHEY and CDR2 SVGAGI. The CDR3 region is CASSGQGGTREQYF. In DNA form, the CDR3 reads TGTGCCAGCAGCGGACAGGGTGGTACTCGCGAGCAGTACTTC.